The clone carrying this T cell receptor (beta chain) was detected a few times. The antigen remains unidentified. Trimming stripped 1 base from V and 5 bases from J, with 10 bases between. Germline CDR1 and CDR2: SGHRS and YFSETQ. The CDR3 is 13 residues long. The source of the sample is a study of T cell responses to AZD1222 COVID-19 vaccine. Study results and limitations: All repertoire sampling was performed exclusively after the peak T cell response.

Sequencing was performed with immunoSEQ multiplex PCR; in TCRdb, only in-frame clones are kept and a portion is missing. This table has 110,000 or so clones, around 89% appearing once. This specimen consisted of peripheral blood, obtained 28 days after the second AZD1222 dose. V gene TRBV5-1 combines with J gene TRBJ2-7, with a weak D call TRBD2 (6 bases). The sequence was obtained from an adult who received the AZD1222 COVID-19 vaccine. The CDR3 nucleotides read TGCGCCAGCAGCTTGCCAGGAGGGAACGAGCAGTACTTC. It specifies CASSLPGGNEQYF.